This T cell receptor (beta chain) appears in the sequencing data of a study of CD8 T cells in Susac syndrome. Study-level findings and limits: The study's TCR sequencing and HLA analysis covered a relatively small number of individuals, and the study acknowledged this.

RNA totalling about 0.45 to 1 ug underwent reverse transcription with random hexamers. A multiplex approach, immunoSEQ multiplex PCR, amplified TCR beta CDR3 across 54 Vbeta and 13 Jbeta. TCRdb reprocessed the immunoSEQ multiplex PCR reads via MiXCR and lists one record per CDR3 protein. Here the sample spans about 430,000 distinct CDR3 sequences, approximately 85% being singletons. As to this clonotype: The antigen is undetermined.

TEMRA cells were FACS-enriched, unlike CD8+ and CD4+ T cells, which were negatively isolated. Germline V gene sequence: CDR1 MGHRA, CDR2 YSYEKL. The ends were cut back, 0 bases at V and 1 base at J, with 9 bases in the middle. The CDR3 spans 15 residues. The sample comprised CD8+ T cells from PBMCs. The J gene is TRBJ1-1, the V gene TRBV4-1; D uncertain. This TCR came from a human donor with multiple sclerosis. CDR3 DNA: TGCGCCAGCAGCCAAGATGGACTATCGAACACTGAAGCTTTCTTT. Protein: CASSQDGLSNTEAFF.